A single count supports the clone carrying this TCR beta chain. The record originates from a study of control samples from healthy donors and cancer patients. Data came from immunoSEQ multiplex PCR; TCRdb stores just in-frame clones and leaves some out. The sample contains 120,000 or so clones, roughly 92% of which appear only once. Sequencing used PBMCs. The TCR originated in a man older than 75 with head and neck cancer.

The CDR3 loop is CARGSRTGELFF. CDR3 coding DNA: TGTGCCCGAGGGAGCAGGACCGGGGAGCTGTTTTTT. The chain recombines TRBV7-6 with TRBJ2-2; tentatively, D is TRBD2 (5 bases). With 11 bases removed from V and 5 bases from J, the gap between germline ends came to 12 bases. The CDR3 consists of 12 residues. CDR1 SGHVS and CDR2 FNYEAQ come from the germline V gene.